This T cell receptor (beta chain) was recorded in a study of T cells in Graves' hyperthyroidism and ophthalmopathy. Trimming took 6 bases from V and 6 from J; bases not matched to a gene: 7. The CDR3 has 15 residues. From germline, CDR1 is WSHSY and CDR2 SAAADI. RNA transcripts provided the source from which TCR beta CDR3 regions were amplified. TCR CDR3 underwent first-round RT-PCR with the HTBI primer set. MiXCR, run by TCRdb on the multiplex PCR reads, gives a single entry per CDR3 protein. This table holds 490,000 or so distinct CDR3 sequences, 46% found once. The chain uses TRBV10-2 and TRBJ2-2, with TRBD2 identical over 10 bases. The specimen was peripheral blood or thyroid tissue (not recorded which). The sequence was collected from an adult woman with Graves' disease, either hyperthyroidism or ophthalmopathy (not recorded which). The DNA for the CDR3 is TGCGCCAGCAGCGGGCTAGCGGGAGCGTCCGGGGAGCTGTTTTTT. Its translation is CASSGLAGASGELFF.